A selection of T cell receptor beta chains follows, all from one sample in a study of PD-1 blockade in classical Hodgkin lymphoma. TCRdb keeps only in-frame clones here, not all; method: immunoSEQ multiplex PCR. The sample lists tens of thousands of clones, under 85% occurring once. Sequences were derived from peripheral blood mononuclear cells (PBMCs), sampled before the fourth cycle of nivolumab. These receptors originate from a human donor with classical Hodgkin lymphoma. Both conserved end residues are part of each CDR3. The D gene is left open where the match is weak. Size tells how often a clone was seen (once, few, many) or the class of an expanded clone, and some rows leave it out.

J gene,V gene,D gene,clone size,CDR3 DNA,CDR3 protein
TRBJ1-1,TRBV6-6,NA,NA,TGTGCCAGCAGTTACTTAGGGCAGAACACTGAAGCTTTCTTT,CASSYLGQNTEAFF
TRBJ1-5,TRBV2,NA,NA,TGTGCCAGCAGTCCCATGGGGGGCCCGAATCAGCCCCAGCATTTT,CASSPMGGPNQPQHF
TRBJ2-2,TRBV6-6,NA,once,TGTGCCAGCAGTTACCCGCGGGTGAACACCGGGGAGCTGTTTTTT,CASSYPRVNTGELFF
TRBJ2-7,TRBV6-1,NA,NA,TGTGCCAGCAGTGAAGGTGTGATATCCTCCTACGAGCAGTACTTC,CASSEGVISSYEQYF
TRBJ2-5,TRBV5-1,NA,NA,TGCGCCAGCAGCTTGAGTCGGGAGAGGCCAGAGACCCAGTACTTC,CASSLSRERPETQYF
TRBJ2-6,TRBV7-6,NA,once,TGTGCCAGCAGCTTAGACGGGGAAAACTCTGGGGCCAACGTCCTGACTTTC,CASSLDGENSGANVLTF
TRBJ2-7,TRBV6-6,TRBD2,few,TGTGCCAGCAGTTCGATAGCGGGATTCTACGAGCAGTACTTC,CASSSIAGFYEQYF
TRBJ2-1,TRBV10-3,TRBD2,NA,TGTGCCATCAGTGAGCGGGCGGGAGGGCCTCACTATGAGCAGTTCTTC,CAISERAGGPHYEQFF
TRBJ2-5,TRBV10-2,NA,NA,TGCGCCAGCAGTCCCCAAGAGACCCAGTACTTC,CASSPQETQYF
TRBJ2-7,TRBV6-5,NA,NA,TGTGCCAGCAGTTACTCGACCCGGGGCGAGCAGTACTTC,CASSYSTRGEQYF
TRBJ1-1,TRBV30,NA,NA,TGTGCCTGGAGTAGGACAGTAGGGACTGAAGCTTTCTTT,CAWSRTVGTEAFF
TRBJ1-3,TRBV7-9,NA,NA,TGTGCCAGCAGCCCAAGAGTGGGGTACACCATATATTTT,CASSPRVGYTIYF
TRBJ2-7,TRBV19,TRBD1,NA,TGTGCCAGTAGTATAGGAGGGACAGGGGGGTACGAGCAGTACTTC,CASSIGGTGGYEQYF
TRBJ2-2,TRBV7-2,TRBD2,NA,TGTGCCAGCAGCTCCCGGACTAGCGGAAACACCGGGGAGCTGTTTTTT,CASSSRTSGNTGELFF
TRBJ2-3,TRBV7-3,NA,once,TGTGCCAGCAGCTTAACCTACACAGATACGCAGTATTTT,CASSLTYTDTQYF
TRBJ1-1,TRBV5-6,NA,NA,TGTGCCAGCTCTACCTTCACTGAAGCTTTCTTT,CASSTFTEAFF
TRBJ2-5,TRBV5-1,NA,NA,TGCGCCAGCACCCTAAACCAGGAGACCCAGTACTTC,CASTLNQETQYF
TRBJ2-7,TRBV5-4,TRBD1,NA,TGTGCCAGCAGCTGGGGACAGACAACCACCTACGAGCAGTACTTC,CASSWGQTTTYEQYF
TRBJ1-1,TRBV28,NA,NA,TGTGCCAGCAGTGGCACGGGAAGAGGCACTGAAGCTTTCTTT,CASSGTGRGTEAFF
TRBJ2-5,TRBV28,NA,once,TGTGCCAGCAGTGGGATTCCCGGGCCTGGGGCCCAGTACTTC,CASSGIPGPGAQYF
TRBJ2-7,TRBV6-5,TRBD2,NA,TGTGCCAGCAGTTACGATCCTAGCGGGAGTTACGAGCAGTACTTC,CASSYDPSGSYEQYF
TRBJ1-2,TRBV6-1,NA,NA,TGTGCCAGCAAACAGACGACAGTCTCCTATGGCTACACCTTC,CASKQTTVSYGYTF
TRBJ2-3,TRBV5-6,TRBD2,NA,TGTGCCAGCAGCTTGGTACTAGCGGGAGAAGATACGCAGTATTTT,CASSLVLAGEDTQYF
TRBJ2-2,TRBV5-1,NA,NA,TGCGCCAGCAGCTTGCAGGGGCGGAACACCGGGGAGCTGTTTTTT,CASSLQGRNTGELFF
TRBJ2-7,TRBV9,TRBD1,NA,TGTGCCAGCAGACCCGGGACAGGGGCACACGAGCAGTACTTC,CASRPGTGAHEQYF
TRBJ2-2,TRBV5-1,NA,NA,TGCGCCAGCAGCTTGTCCAGGGGGGTCACCGGGGAGCTGTTTTTT,CASSLSRGVTGELFF
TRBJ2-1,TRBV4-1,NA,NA,TGCGCCAGCAGCCGACCTTCCGGGGGCAGCAATGAGCAGTTCTTC,CASSRPSGGSNEQFF
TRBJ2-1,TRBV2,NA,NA,TGTGCCAGCAAGGGCCGCAACGGTGAGCAGTTCTTC,CASKGRNGEQFF
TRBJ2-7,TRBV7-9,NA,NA,TGTGCCAGCAGCTTAGCGCTTAAGGGGGGCTACGAGCAGTACTTC,CASSLALKGGYEQYF
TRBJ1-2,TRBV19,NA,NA,TGTGCCAGTAGTATCGGCCGGATTAACTATGGCTACACCTTC,CASSIGRINYGYTF
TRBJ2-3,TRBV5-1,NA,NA,TGCGCCAGCAGCTTGGCAGGGAGCACAGATACGCAGTATTTT,CASSLAGSTDTQYF
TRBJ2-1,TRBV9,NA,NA,TGTGCCAGCAGCGCGGGACTTCGGAATGAGCAGTTCTTC,CASSAGLRNEQFF
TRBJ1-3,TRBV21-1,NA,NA,TGTGCCAGCAGACGAGAGGGACTCTGTGGAAACACCATATATTTT,CASRREGLCGNTIYF
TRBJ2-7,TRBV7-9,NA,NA,TGTGCCAGCAGCCCCCTGGATCGGGGGACTTACGAGCAGTACTTC,CASSPLDRGTYEQYF
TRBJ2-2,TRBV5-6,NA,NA,TGTGCCAGCAGCTTGTTACAAAACACCGGGGAGCTGTTTTTT,CASSLLQNTGELFF
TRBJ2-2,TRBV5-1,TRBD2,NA,TGCGCCAGCAGGGAGGCTAGCGGGACCGGGGAGCTGTTTTTT,CASREASGTGELFF
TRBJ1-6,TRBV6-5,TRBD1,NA,TGTGCCAGCAGGCGGGGACAGGATAATTCACCCCTCCACTTT,CASRRGQDNSPLHF
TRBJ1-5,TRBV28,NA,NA,TGTGCCAGCAGTTTACCCCTGGGAGGGAGGAATCAGCCCCAGCATTTT,CASSLPLGGRNQPQHF
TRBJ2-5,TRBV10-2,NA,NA,TGCGCCAGCAGTGAGTACCAAGAGACCCAGTACTTC,CASSEYQETQYF
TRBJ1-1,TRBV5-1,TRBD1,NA,TGCGCCAGCAGGAGGGGCGGGACAGAGAACACTGAAGCTTTCTTT,CASRRGGTENTEAFF
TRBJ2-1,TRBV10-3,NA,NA,TGTGCCCTGGGGGAGTCTACCAACAATGAGCAGTTCTTC,CALGESTNNEQFF
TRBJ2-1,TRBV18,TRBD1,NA,TGTGCCAGCTCACCAAAACGTCCGGGACAGGGGTGGAACAATGAGCAGTTCTTC,CASSPKRPGQGWNNEQFF
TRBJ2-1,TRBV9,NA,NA,TGTGCCAGCAGCGTAGGGCTAATCGACAACAATGAGCAGTTCTTC,CASSVGLIDNNEQFF
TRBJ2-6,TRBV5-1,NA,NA,TGCGCCAGCAGCTTGGGACATCTAACTAGCTCTGGGGCCAACGTCCTGACTTTC,CASSLGHLTSSGANVLTF
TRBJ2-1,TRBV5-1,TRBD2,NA,TGCGCCAGCAGCTACCAAGCGGGAGACTACAATGAGCAGTTCTTC,CASSYQAGDYNEQFF
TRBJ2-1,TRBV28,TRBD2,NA,TGTGCCAGCAGACCCTGGACTAGCGGGACGGCAGGTGAGCAGTTCTTC,CASRPWTSGTAGEQFF
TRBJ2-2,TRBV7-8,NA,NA,TGTGCCAGCAGAGGGGGGCTGGACACCGGGGAGCTGTTTTTT,CASRGGLDTGELFF
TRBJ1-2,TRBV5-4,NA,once,TGTGCCAGCAGCTTTACCGGCGGAGGTCGCTATGGCTACACCTTC,CASSFTGGGRYGYTF
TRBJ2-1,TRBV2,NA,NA,TGTGCCAGCAGTGGTAGGGGGGTGGCGAATGAGCAGTTCTTC,CASSGRGVANEQFF
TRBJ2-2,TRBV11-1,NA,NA,TGTGCCAGCAGCACGCCCGGGACCGTAAACACCGGGGAGCTGTTTTTT,CASSTPGTVNTGELFF
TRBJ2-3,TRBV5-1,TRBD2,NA,TGCGCCAGCAGCTTCCCCCCGGCGGGAGATACAGATACGCAGTATTTT,CASSFPPAGDTDTQYF
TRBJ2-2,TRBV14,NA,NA,TGTGCCAGCAGCCCTAACAGGTTATCAGTCGGGGAGCTGTTTTTT,CASSPNRLSVGELFF
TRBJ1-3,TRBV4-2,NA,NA,TGTGCCAGCAGCCAAGATCTTGCCTTAACTGGAAACACCATATATTTT,CASSQDLALTGNTIYF